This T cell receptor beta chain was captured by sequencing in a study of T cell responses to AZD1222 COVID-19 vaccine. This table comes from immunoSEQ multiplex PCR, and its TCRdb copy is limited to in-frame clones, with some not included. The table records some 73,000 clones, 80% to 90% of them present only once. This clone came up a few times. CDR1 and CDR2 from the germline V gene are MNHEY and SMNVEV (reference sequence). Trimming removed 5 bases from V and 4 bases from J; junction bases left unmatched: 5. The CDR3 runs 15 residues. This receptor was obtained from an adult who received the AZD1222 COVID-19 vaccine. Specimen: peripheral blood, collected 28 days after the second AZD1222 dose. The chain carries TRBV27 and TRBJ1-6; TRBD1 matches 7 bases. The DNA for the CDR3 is TGTGCCAGCAGTACCCCAGGGGGATATAATTCACCCCTCCACTTT. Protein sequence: CASSTPGGYNSPLHF.